This T cell receptor (beta chain) was identified in a study of control samples from healthy donors and cancer patients. The length of the CDR3 is 17 residues. Trimming took 5 bases from V and 2 from J, leaving 20 bases between them. Germline V gene sequence: CDR1 MDHEN, CDR2 SYDVKM. The protocol was immunoSEQ multiplex PCR, while the TCRdb copy is restricted to in-frame clones and leaves out a portion. The sample contains under 200,000 clones, roughly 92% of which appear only once. The origin of this receptor is a woman in her 30s in good health. The V gene is TRBV28, the J gene TRBJ2-3; D uncertain. Sequenced material: blood. CDR3 protein: CASSLPLVGIDTDTQYF. The CDR3, as DNA: TGTGCCAGCAGTCTCCCTCTTGTGGGAATCGACACAGATACGCAGTATTTT.